This TCR beta chain was documented in a study of shared clonotypes between healthy human individuals (TCRdb year 2020). Turning to the overall study: The cohort included a few men and a couple of women between 18 and 49 years of age. For each donor, CD4 naive and CD4 memory were each run on three plates, CD8 naive on two plates, and CD8 memory on one plate. Libraries were prepared and TCR repertoires were sequenced by different laboratories using diverse techniques, in order to increase sequencing depth and limit assay-specific biases. To estimate repertoire size and how much clonotypes are shared between individuals, the study performed deep sequencing of blood TCR repertoires from a few healthy adults. Each donor's leukapheresis produced roughly between roughly 0.85 and 9 billion PBMCs. The full study reports these points: When a handful of donors were compared, the shared fraction of clonotypes was about 5.5% for naive CD4, approximately 3.3% for naive CD8, 2% to 2.5% for memory CD4, and 0.4% for memory CD8. The genetic and exposure-history diversity represented was limited by the small number of donors. Only blood was sampled, and tissue TCR repertoires likely differ from those in blood. Even with the large sequencing depth, rarefaction of the sorted-subset datasets indicated that sequencing was incomplete. Naive subsets generally had larger estimated clonotype richness than memory subsets did. Based on pairwise subsampling, the degree of clonotype sharing among donors was expected to be affected by sequencing depth. Compared with non-shared clonotypes, the clonotypes found in all four sorted-subset donors had higher generation probabilities.

CD8 naive samples consisted of CD45RO-negative cells that were positively selected for CCR7, yielding a CD45RA+CCR7+ population without TemRA cells. Donors were healthy HIV-negative adults with no recently reported acute infections or vaccinations. All donors were Caucasian adults living in Nashville, Tennessee, USA. After blood collection by leukapheresis, PBMCs were isolated using Ficoll-Histopaque density gradient centrifugation and then cryopreserved in the vapor phase of liquid nitrogen. Analytical flow cytometry was used to check the purity and quantity of each magnetically sorted T cell population. Genomic DNA was isolated from each sorted fraction and quantified by UV absorbance on a Nanodrop 2000c. Of note for this clone: The target of this receptor is not known. Qualities for individual bases were not recorded, and no much larger clone is one base off.

Using the deep immunoSEQ assay, multiplex PCR amplified TCR CDR3 regions from genomic DNA. Extracted genomic DNA from each cell subset was spread evenly across all wells of several immunoSEQ 96-well plates, with each plate serving as a replicate. For sorted subsets, 150 to 250 ng of genomic DNA, equivalent to about 30,000 T cell genomes, went into each replicate PCR. The purified libraries were quantified using a Qubit 3.0 fluorometer, sized with a Bioanalyzer 2100, and then quantified again using the KAPA Library Quantification kit. Every immunoSEQ 96-well plate was sequenced on a separate single-read 150-cycle Illumina NextSeq 550 flow cell. As for the authors' bioinformatics: Because only junctional sequences without quality scores were contained in the immunoSEQ output, filtering matching that applied to full-length reads could not be performed. Sequences were annotated with PyIR, a Python wrapper for IgBLAST v1.9, and V/J genes and CDR3 were assigned using IMGT germline references. Reads were removed for weak V/J assignments (E-value above 1e-6), missing CDR3, stop codons, out-of-frame junctions, or ambiguous translated residues. A V3J clonotype was defined by an identical inferred V gene, J gene, and CDR3 amino acid sequence. The percentage overlap between two repertoires was calculated by dividing the number of shared unique clonotypes by the size of the smaller repertoire. Three approaches were used to assess repertoire richness: RTK rarefaction, the Chao1 estimator, and Recon v2.1 estimates of unobserved clonotypes. Generation probabilities for all TCRbeta clonotypes obtained by the gDNA method from several donors were computed using OLGA. As stored in TCRdb, this immuneACCESS dataset retains in-frame rearrangements with V and J assigned. A fraction of the clones does not appear; measured against another copy, unresolved V genes explain less than half of the discrepancy, and the remainder lacks a known reason. V and J calls and clone size come straight from that table; D and trimming were deduced from the DNA. This sample has around 600,000 clones in its table, and 85% to 95% of those were observed once. The ten largest make up approximately 0.12% of the sample.

The CDR3, cysteine through phenylalanine, is 14 amino acids long. Of all the DNA, just the CDR3 is kept, 42 bases in frame from base 1. The sequence was collected from a woman aged 30 to 39 in good health. The chain couples TRBV21-1 to TRBJ2-2; the table's D call of TRBD1 was not tested on the DNA. TRBV21-1 is annotated as a pseudogene. The specimen was naive CD8+ T cells sorted from blood. This sample's cell subset or site label indicates: CD45RA+CCR7+. The CDR3 in this case is CASSKMSRPGELFF. In nucleotide form, the sequence is TGTGCCAGCAGCAAAATGAGCAGGCCCGGGGAGCTGTTTTTT.